This TCR beta chain was retrieved from a study of shared clonotypes between healthy human individuals. Sequencing was performed with immunoSEQ multiplex PCR; in TCRdb, only in-frame clones are kept and a portion is missing. The sample has 2 million to 2.5 million clones; under 97% are singletons. Germline CDR1 GTSNPN, CDR2 SVGIG (reference sequence). Trimming pared 0 bases from V and 0 bases from J, leaving 8 bases between. The CDR3 extends over 15 amino acids. The chain links TRBV30 to TRBJ2-2, with D hard to call. Sequenced: naive CD4+ T cells sorted from blood. The subset was: CD45RA+ positively selected. The receptor was derived from a man aged 18 to 30 in good health. Written as DNA, the CDR3 is TGTGCCTGGAGTGTACGGACGCCGAACACCGGGGAGCTGTTTTTT. Its protein is CAWSVRTPNTGELFF.